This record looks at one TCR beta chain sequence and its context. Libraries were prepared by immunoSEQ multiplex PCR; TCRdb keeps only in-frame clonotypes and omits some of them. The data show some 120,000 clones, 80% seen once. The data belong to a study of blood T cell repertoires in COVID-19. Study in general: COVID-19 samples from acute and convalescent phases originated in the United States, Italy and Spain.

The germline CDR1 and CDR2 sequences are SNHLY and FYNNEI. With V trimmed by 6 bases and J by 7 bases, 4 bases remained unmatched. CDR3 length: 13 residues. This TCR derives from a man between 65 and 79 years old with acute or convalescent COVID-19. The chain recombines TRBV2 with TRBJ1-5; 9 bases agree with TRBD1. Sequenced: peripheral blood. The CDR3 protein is CASRGQGIQPQHF. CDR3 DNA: TGTGCCAGCAGGGGACAGGGTATCCAGCCCCAGCATTTT.